Presented here are 25 T cell receptor beta chains from one specimen sequenced in a study of T-cell reconstitution after alpha-beta-depleted transplantation in children. A library of TCRbeta sequences, prepared with unique molecular identifiers, was generated. TCRdb used MiXCR to reprocess the PCR reads, holding one entry per CDR3 protein. The table shows approximately 430,000 distinct CDR3 sequences, with around 16% occurring only once. Sequencing used PBMCs, mostly from graft donor cells, obtained 360 days after TCRalphabeta/CD19-depleted stem cell transplant. All receptors derive from a boy younger than two who had a stem cell transplant for Wiskott-Aldrich syndrome, so the T cells may come from the graft donor.

This clonotype appeared a few times. This chain connects TRBV28 to TRBJ1-2; D gene uncertain. With 5 bases removed from V and 5 bases from J, the gap between germline ends came to 15 bases. The CDR3 covers 14 residues. Germline CDR1 and CDR2: MDHEN and SYDVKM. CDR3 protein: CASSHGPRVYGYTF. For the CDR3, the DNA is TGTGCCAGCAGTCACGGGCCGAGGGTTTATGGCTACACCTTC.

This clonotype was observed a few times. The chain combines TRBV5-1 with TRBJ2-1; 15 bases are shared with TRBD2. This CDR3 spans 19 amino acids. V dropped 0 bases and J dropped 9; count of bases not matched to a gene: 13. CDR1 is SGHRS, CDR2 YFSETQ, per germline. The CDR3 here is CASSLVFGTSGGTGIEQFF. The CDR3 bases are TGCGCCAGCAGCTTGGTATTTGGGACTAGCGGGGGGACCGGTATTGAGCAGTTCTTC.

Only a few counts were recorded for this clonotype. This chain links TRBV5-5 with TRBJ2-7, with D possibly being TRBD1 (6 bases). V lost 0 bases and J 3 bases, leaving 13 bases between the germline ends. From germline, CDR1 is SGHKS and CDR2 YYEKEE (reference sequence). This CDR3 is 15 amino acids long. The CDR3 coding sequence is TGTGCCAGCAGCTTGGGGGTGAACAGGGTCTACGAGCAGTACTTC. Translating it yields CASSLGVNRVYEQYF.

This clonotype was counted only a few times. Here the CDR3 DNA reads TGCGCCAGCAGCTTGGTTCGACTAGCTGTTAACACCGGGGAGCTGTTTTTT. Translating it yields CASSLVRLAVNTGELFF. The chain joins TRBV5-1 to TRBJ2-2; 7 bases match TRBD2. CDR1 and CDR2 (germline): SGHRS, YFSETQ. The CDR3 is 17 amino acids. The V segment lost 0 bases and the J segment 2 bases; nucleotides outside the gene matches: 7.

The gene calls are TRBV18 and TRBJ2-1; perhaps TRBD2 as D (5 bases). The CDR3 sequence is 17 residues long. Trimming removed 4 bases at V and 0 bases at J, with 16 bases between. Germline loops: CDR1 KGHSH, CDR2 LQKENI. In nucleotides, the CDR3 is TGTGCCAGCTCACGCGGGCCCCACCAAGGCTCCTACAATGAGCAGTTCTTC. Encoded protein: CASSRGPHQGSYNEQFF.

In its sample, this clonotype was seen a few times. V usage is TRBV18 and J usage is TRBJ1-5; no firm D call. The CDR3 is 13 amino acids. The V end was cut by 4 bases, the J end by 5 bases, with 9 bases between. Germline CDR1 KGHSH, CDR2 LQKENI. CDR3 region: CASSRHKDQPQHF. CDR3 bases: TGTGCCAGCTCACGTCACAAAGATCAGCCCCAGCATTTT.

This clonotype showed up just a few times. The chain recombines TRBV29-1 with TRBJ2-1; 7 positions agree with TRBD1. After removal of 3 bases from V and 5 bases from J, the junction contained 13 bases not matched to a gene. The CDR3 covers 16 residues. Germline lookup yields CDR1 SQVTM and CDR2 ANQGSEA. The CDR3 coding sequence is TGCAGCGTTGAGGACAGGCGGAACCAACCCAACAATGAGCAGTTCTTC. It translates to CSVEDRRNQPNNEQFF.

This clonotype was seen a few times. The chain joins TRBV10-3 to TRBJ2-1; possible D gene TRBD1, 6 bases. Trimming shortened V by 3 bases and J by 7 bases, and 19 bases separated the two germline ends. Germline values: CDR1 ENHRY, CDR2 SYGVKD. The CDR3 loop spans 16 amino acids. The CDR3: CAISDPRRQRGNEQFF. The CDR3 region has the DNA TGTGCCATCAGTGACCCGAGACGGCAGAGGGGGAATGAGCAGTTCTTC.

The CDR3 DNA is TGTGCCAGCGTGGCCCGGGGCGCGGGCACAGATACGCAGTATTTT. Translation: CASVARGAGTDTQYF. The rearrangement links TRBV6-1 to TRBJ2-3; D assignment may be TRBD1 or TRBD2 (5 bases each). The ends were cut back, 8 bases at V and 1 base at J, with 16 bases in the middle. Germline V gene data show CDR1 as MNHNS and CDR2 as SASEGT. The CDR3 is made up of 15 amino acids.

The chain couples TRBV11-2 to TRBJ2-3, with D possibly matching TRBD1 (5 bases). The germline V gene has CDR1 SGHAT and CDR2 FQNNGV. V shed 8 bases and J shed 3 bases, with 18 bases lying between them. This CDR3 comprises 15 residues. CDR3 nucleotides: TGTGCCAGCGGACACGTAAGGGTTTATACAGATACGCAGTATTTT. Amino acid sequence: CASGHVRVYTDTQYF.

In its sample, this clonotype was seen a few times. The chain carries TRBV6-1 and TRBJ1-5; the D is unclear. This CDR3 comprises 11 residues. Trimming stripped 2 bases from V and 5 bases from J, with 1 base between. Germline V gene lookup returns CDR1 MNHNS and CDR2 SASEGT. CDR3 region: CASSEYQPQHF. The CDR3 region has the DNA TGTGCCAGCAGTGAATATCAGCCCCAGCATTTT.

This clonotype has only a few counts. The gene calls are TRBV12-3 or TRBV12-4 and TRBJ1-5, with 7 bases matching TRBD1. This CDR3 comprises 13 residues. J gave up 6 bases and V 7 bases, and 6 bases lay outside the gene matches. CDR3 nucleotides: TGTGCCAGCAACCTACAGGGGACTCAGCCCCAGCATTTT. It yields the protein CASNLQGTQPQHF.

This clonotype has only a few counts. The chain employs TRBV7-9 and TRBJ2-3; 8 bases map to TRBD2. J was trimmed by 2 bases and V by 6 bases; bases with no gene match: 7. The CDR3 has 15 amino acids. Germline CDR1 is SEHNR and CDR2 is FQNEAQ (reference sequence). CDR3: CASRPPGLVTDTQYF. Written as DNA, the CDR3 is TGTGCCAGCAGACCACCGGGACTAGTCACAGATACGCAGTATTTT.

The chain carries TRBV5-1 and TRBJ2-2; D gene unclear. Trimming left V 0 bases short and J 1 base short, with 10 bases between. The germline gives CDR1 SGHRS, CDR2 YFSETQ. The CDR3 length is 16 residues. CDR3 in amino acids: CASSLGWTRNTGELFF. The CDR3 bases are TGCGCCAGCAGCTTGGGTTGGACGAGGAACACCGGGGAGCTGTTTTTT.

This clonotype showed up just a few times. V and J are TRBV12-3 or TRBV12-4 and TRBJ1-1; D call uncertain. The V gene lost 4 bases and the J gene lost 5 bases, with 2 bases spanning the gap. The CDR3 sequence is 10 residues long. Written as DNA, the CDR3 is TGTGCCAGCAGTTCAACTGAAGCTTTCTTT. Its protein is CASSSTEAFF.

This clonotype was recorded a few times. The V and J genes are TRBV5-1 and TRBJ2-7; D perhaps matches TRBD2 (5 bases). The CDR3 contains 16 residues. From germline, CDR1 is SGHRS and CDR2 YFSETQ. V lost 4 bases and J 1 base, leaving 18 bases between the germline ends. CDR3 amino acids: CASSHPGERKSYEQYF. The CDR3 DNA reads as TGCGCCAGCAGCCACCCGGGTGAGCGGAAGTCCTACGAGCAGTACTTC.

This chain uses TRBV27 with TRBJ2-1; D may match TRBD1 or TRBD2 (6 bases each). CDR3 length equals 16 residues. From germline, CDR1 is MNHEY and CDR2 SMNVEV (reference sequence). V lost 1 base and J lost 9, with 19 bases in between. The CDR3 sequence: CASSLLGGGSSGEQFF. The CDR3 nucleotides are TGTGCCAGCAGTTTATTAGGGGGAGGCTCCTCGGGTGAGCAGTTCTTC.

This clonotype was picked up a small number of times. The chain combines TRBV12-3 or TRBV12-4 with TRBJ2-2, with 8 bases lining up with TRBD1. The V segment lost 6 bases and the J segment 1 base; nucleotides outside the gene matches: 4. The CDR3 extends over 15 amino acids. CDR3 sequence: CASRRTGRNTGELFF. DNA of the CDR3: TGTGCCAGCAGAAGGACAGGGAGGAACACCGGGGAGCTGTTTTTT.

V usage is TRBV6-2 or TRBV6-3 and J usage is TRBJ2-5; 11 positions match TRBD2. The CDR3 runs to 16 residues. With V trimmed by 2 bases and J by 4 bases, 6 bases remained unmatched. CDR1 and CDR2 (germline): MNHEY, SVGEGT. CDR3 sequence reads: CASSYGSGGALETQYF. CDR3 nucleotide sequence: TGTGCCAGCAGTTACGGTAGCGGGGGGGCCTTAGAGACCCAGTACTTC.

In this sample, this clonotype turned up once. The chain links TRBV4-2 to TRBJ2-3; D is uncertain. Germline V gene lookup returns CDR1 LGHNA and CDR2 YNFKEQ. This CDR3 contains 15 residues. V was cut by 4 bases and J by 1 base, with 12 bases left in between. In nucleotides, the CDR3 is TGTGCCAGCAGCCCAGCTATCCTGGGCACAGATACGCAGTATTTT. This codes for CASSPAILGTDTQYF.

The gene calls are TRBV27 and TRBJ2-7; D is undetermined. The CDR3 has 13 amino acids. Germline V gene data show CDR1 as MNHEY and CDR2 as SMNVEV (reference sequence). V was trimmed by 6 bases and J by 3 bases, leaving 12 bases between them. The CDR3 nucleotides are TGTGCCAGCAGCCCTACCACCCTCTACGAGCAGTACTTC. Its translation: CASSPTTLYEQYF.

This clonotype has a handful of counts. The chain's CDR3 is CASSLINSEQYF. DNA of the CDR3: TGTGCCAGCAGTTTAATCAACAGCGAGCAGTACTTC. The chain combines TRBV28 with TRBJ2-7; no clear D gene. This CDR3 is built from 12 residues. Germline V gene data show CDR1 as MDHEN and CDR2 as SYDVKM. Between the trimmed V and J ends, which lost 2 bases and 6 bases, there was a span of 8 bases.

V usage is TRBV7-8 and J usage is TRBJ2-1, with D possibly matching TRBD1 (5 bases). Looked up from germline, CDR1 is SGHVS and CDR2 is FQNEAQ. The CDR3 runs to 15 residues. V gave up 2 bases and J gave up 10 bases, with 18 bases separating them. CDR3 bases: TGTGCCAGCAGCTTAAAAGGGGCGCGGATAAGGGAGCAGTTCTTC. Translated: CASSLKGARIREQFF.

This clonotype was picked up one time. The chain employs TRBV7-2 and TRBJ2-5, with 13 bases that match TRBD2. The CDR3 totals 15 residues. CDR1 and CDR2 (germline): SGHTA, FQGNSA. The V and J ends lost 6 bases and 3 bases, in that order; junction bases with no gene match: 4. The CDR3: CASRLAGGPKETQYF. The CDR3 nucleotides read TGTGCCAGCAGACTAGCGGGGGGGCCGAAAGAGACCCAGTACTTC.

The V gene is TRBV2, the J gene TRBJ2-5, with 10 nucleotides matching TRBD2. CDR3 length: 16 residues. Germline lookup yields CDR1 SNHLY and CDR2 FYNNEI. V lost 6 bases to trimming and J lost 7 bases; unmatched junction nucleotides: 14. CDR3 sequence reads: CASRSIAGGPIGTQYF. The CDR3 DNA reads TGTGCCAGCAGGTCCATAGCGGGGGGCCCCATCGGGACCCAGTACTTC.